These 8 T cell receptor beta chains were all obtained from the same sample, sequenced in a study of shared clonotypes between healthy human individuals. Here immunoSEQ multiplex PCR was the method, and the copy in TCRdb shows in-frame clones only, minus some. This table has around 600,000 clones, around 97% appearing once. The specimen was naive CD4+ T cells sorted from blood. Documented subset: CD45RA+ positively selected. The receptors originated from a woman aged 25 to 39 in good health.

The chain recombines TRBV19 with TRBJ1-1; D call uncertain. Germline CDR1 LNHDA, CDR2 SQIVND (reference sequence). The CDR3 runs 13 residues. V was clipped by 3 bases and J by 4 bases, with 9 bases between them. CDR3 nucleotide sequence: TGTGCCAGTAGTATTAGGGTAGCCACTGAAGCTTTCTTT. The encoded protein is CASSIRVATEAFF.

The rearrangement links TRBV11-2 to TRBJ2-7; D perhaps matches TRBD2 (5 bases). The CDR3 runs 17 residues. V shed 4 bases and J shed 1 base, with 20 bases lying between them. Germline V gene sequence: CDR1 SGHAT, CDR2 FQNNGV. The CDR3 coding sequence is TGTGCCAGCAGCTCCACCAACCCGGAGGTAGGATCCTACGAGCAGTACTTC. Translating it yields CASSSTNPEVGSYEQYF.

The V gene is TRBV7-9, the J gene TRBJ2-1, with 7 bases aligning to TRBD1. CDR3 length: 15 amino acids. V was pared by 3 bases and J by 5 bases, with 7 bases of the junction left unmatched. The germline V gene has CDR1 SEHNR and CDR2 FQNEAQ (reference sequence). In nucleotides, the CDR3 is TGTGCCAGCAGCTTGACAGGGATTTACGACAATGAGCAGTTCTTC. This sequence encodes CASSLTGIYDNEQFF. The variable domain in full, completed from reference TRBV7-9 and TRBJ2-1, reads DTGVSQNPRHKITKRGQNVTFRCDPISEHNRLYWYRQTLGQGPEFLTYFQNEAQLEKSRLLSDRFSAERPKGSFSTLEIQRTEQGDSAMYLCASSLTGIYDNEQFFGPGTRLTVL.

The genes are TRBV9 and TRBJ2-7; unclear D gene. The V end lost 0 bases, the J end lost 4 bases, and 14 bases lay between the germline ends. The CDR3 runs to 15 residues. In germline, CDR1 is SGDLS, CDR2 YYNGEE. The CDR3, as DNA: TGTGCCAGCAGCGTAGCCGGAGACGCTAGTTACGAGCAGTACTTC. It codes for CASSVAGDASYEQYF.

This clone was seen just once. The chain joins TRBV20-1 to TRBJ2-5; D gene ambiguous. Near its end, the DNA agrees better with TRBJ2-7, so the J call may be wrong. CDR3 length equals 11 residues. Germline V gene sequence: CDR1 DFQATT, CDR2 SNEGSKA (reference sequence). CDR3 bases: TGCAGTGCCTCCATGTGGGACGAGCAGTACTTC. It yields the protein CSASMWDEQYF.

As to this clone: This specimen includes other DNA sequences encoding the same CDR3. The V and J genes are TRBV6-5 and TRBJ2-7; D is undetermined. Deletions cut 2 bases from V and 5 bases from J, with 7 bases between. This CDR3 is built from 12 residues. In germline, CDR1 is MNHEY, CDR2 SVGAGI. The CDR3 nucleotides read TGTGCCAGCAGTTACGAAGGACACGAGCAGTACTTC. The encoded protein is CASSYEGHEQYF.

CDR3 nucleotides: TGTGCCAGCAGTGAAGAGGGGAGCGGGAGACCCTACGAGCAGTACTTC. Translated, it gives CASSEEGSGRPYEQYF. The V call is TRBV6-1, the J call TRBJ2-7; 8 bases are shared with TRBD2. The V segment lost 1 base and the J segment 2 bases; nucleotides outside the gene matches: 7. Germline V gene data show CDR1 as MNHNS and CDR2 as SASEGT. The CDR3 runs 16 residues.

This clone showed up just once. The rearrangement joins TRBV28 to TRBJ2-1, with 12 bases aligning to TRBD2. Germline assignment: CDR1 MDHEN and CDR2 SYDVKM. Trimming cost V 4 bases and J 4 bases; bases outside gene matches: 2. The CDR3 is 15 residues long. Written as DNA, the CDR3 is TGTGCCAGCAGTTCTAGCGGGAGGGTTTACAATGAGCAGTTCTTC. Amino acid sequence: CASSSSGRVYNEQFF.